Each of the 15 T cell receptor beta chains below was sequenced from the same sample in a study of Ad26.COV2.S vaccination and SARS-CoV-2 variants. Profiled with immunoSEQ multiplex PCR; TCRdb holds only in-frame clones, not every one. Of about 390,000 clones in the sample, 88% are singletons; the top ten hold 3% to 4.5%. Treatment: about 20 received Ad26.COV2.S at low or high dose, single or two shots; several received placebo; per-sample allocation not given. All samples were drawn on day 63, counting from the first vaccine or placebo injection. Specimen: peripheral blood, collected in a trial of Ad26.COV2.S vaccine versus placebo. The origin of the receptors is a person aged 18-60 years who received the Ad26.COV2.S COVID-19 vaccine or a placebo.

This clone was observed a single time. The rearrangement links TRBV6-4 to TRBJ2-1; possibly TRBD1 for D (6 bases). The CDR3 runs 13 residues. The germline CDR1 and CDR2 sequences are MRHNA and SNTAGT. V lost 3 bases and J 9 bases, leaving 12 bases between the germline ends. CDR3 residues: CASSEQGSGEQFF. The CDR3 DNA is TGTGCCAGCAGTGAGCAGGGGTCGGGTGAGCAGTTCTTC.

The chain carries TRBV2 and TRBJ2-7; D is undetermined. The CDR3 is 13 amino acids. V was trimmed by 7 bases and J by 3 bases, leaving 13 bases between them. From germline, CDR1 is SNHLY and CDR2 FYNNEI. CDR3 sequence: CASTHRQSYEQYF. The CDR3 DNA follows: TGTGCCAGCACTCATCGCCAGAGCTACGAGCAGTACTTC.

V gene TRBV30 combines with J gene TRBJ2-3; D is possibly TRBD2 (5 bases). CDR1 and CDR2 from the germline V gene are GTSNPN and SVGIG (reference sequence). The V end was cut by 2 bases, the J end by 0 bases, with 15 bases between. This CDR3 comprises 16 residues. The CDR3 bases are TGTGCCTGGAGTATCCTAAATCGAGGGAGCACAGATACGCAGTATTTT. Encoded protein: CAWSILNRGSTDTQYF.

The gene calls are TRBV12-3 or TRBV12-4 and TRBJ2-2; no definite D call. This CDR3 contains 13 residues. The germline V and J ends were trimmed by 2 bases and 3 bases, with 4 bases remaining between them. The chain's CDR3 is CASSLLHTGELFF. DNA of the CDR3: TGTGCCAGCAGTTTACTCCACACCGGGGAGCTGTTTTTT.

CDR3 nucleotide sequence: TGCGCCAGCAGCTCGCGAGAGAGGGACAGATATAACTATGGCTACACCTTC. Its translation: CASSSRERDRYNYGYTF. The V gene is TRBV4-1, the J gene TRBJ1-2; 7 bases map to TRBD1. V shed 5 bases and J 1 base; nucleotides not matched to a gene: 13. There are 17 residues in the CDR3. Germline CDR1 is MGHRA and CDR2 is YSYEKL.

This chain connects TRBV10-3 to TRBJ2-5; 9 bases fit TRBD1. The CDR3 has 13 amino acids. V trimming: 11 bases; J trimming: 4 bases; junction bases outside the gene matches: 8. Germline CDR1 and CDR2: ENHRY and SYGVKD. DNA for the CDR3: TGTGCCGCACAGGGGGCGCTGGGAGAGACCCAGTACTTC. This translates into CAAQGALGETQYF.

This clone was seen a handful of times. Other DNA sequences in the same sample also yield this CDR3. The genes are TRBV6-6 and TRBJ1-6; no definite D call. Trimming shortened V by 6 bases and J by 8 bases, and 8 bases separated the two germline ends. Germline-derived CDR1 and CDR2 are MNHNY and SVGAGI (reference sequence). This CDR3 contains 12 residues. The CDR3 DNA follows: TGTGCCAGCAGCCCGCCGGATTCACCCCTCCACTTT. Translation: CASSPPDSPLHF.

The gene calls are TRBV5-5 and TRBJ1-5; D ambiguous. Germline V gene data show CDR1 as SGHKS and CDR2 as YYEKEE (reference sequence). The V gene lost 3 bases and the J gene lost 0 bases, with 10 bases spanning the gap. The length of the CDR3 is 15 residues. CDR3 region: CASSSVGNSNQPQHF. As DNA, the CDR3 is TGTGCCAGCAGCTCTGTAGGGAATAGCAATCAGCCCCAGCATTTT.

J is TRBJ1-2 and V is TRBV19; D gene ambiguous. The CDR3 spans 12 residues. Trimming shortened V by 7 bases and J by 3 bases, and 9 bases separated the two germline ends. Looked up from germline, CDR1 is LNHDA and CDR2 is SQIVND (reference sequence). The CDR3 DNA reads as TGTGCCAGTATGGCCAGCTACTATGGCTACACCTTC. This translates into CASMASYYGYTF.

V is TRBV19 and J is TRBJ1-6, with D possibly matching TRBD1 (5 bases). Germline values: CDR1 LNHDA, CDR2 SQIVND (reference sequence). V was pared by 3 bases and J by 9 bases, with 12 bases between. This CDR3 comprises 14 residues. This CDR3 is CASSIRGEGSPLHF. The CDR3 coding sequence is TGTGCCAGTAGTATCCGGGGGGAGGGTTCACCCCTCCACTTT.

The rearrangement links TRBV7-6 to TRBJ1-3; D not resolved. The CDR3 loop spans 15 amino acids. Germline lookup yields CDR1 SGHVS and CDR2 FNYEAQ. Deletions cut 8 bases from V and 0 bases from J, with 14 bases between. CDR3 nucleotide sequence: TGTGCCAGCTCTCCGGGCAGGAGCTCTGGAAACACCATATATTTT. Translated: CASSPGRSSGNTIYF.

On this clone itself: Other nucleotide sequences in the sample specify the same CDR3. The chain links TRBV18 to TRBJ1-2, with 10 positions matching TRBD1. The junction had 2 bases not matched to a gene; V was cut back by 0 bases and J by 4 bases. The CDR3 spans 15 residues. The germline V gene encodes CDR1 KGHSH and CDR2 LQKENI. CDR3: CASSPPGQGVYGYTF. CDR3 nucleotide sequence: TGTGCCAGCTCACCACCCGGACAGGGGGTCTATGGCTACACCTTC.

This clone was seen only a few times. The rearrangement uses TRBV19 and TRBJ1-2; D may be TRBD1 (5 bases). Trimming took off 8 bases at V and 1 base at J, with 11 bases between the two ends. CDR3 length equals 13 residues. Germline V gene data show CDR1 as LNHDA and CDR2 as SQIVND (reference sequence). CDR3 amino acids: CASGDGLNYGYTF. The CDR3 DNA reads as TGTGCCAGTGGGGACGGCCTTAACTATGGCTACACCTTC.

V is TRBV6-2 or TRBV6-3 and J is TRBJ1-1; maybe TRBD1 (6 bases). V shed 5 bases and J shed 4 bases, with 20 bases lying between them. CDR3 length: 16 residues. Per germline, CDR1 MNHEY and CDR2 SVGEGT. The CDR3 DNA sequence: TGTGCCAGCAGTCCCTGGACAGAGACTTTTAGCACTGAAGCTTTCTTT. Amino acid sequence: CASSPWTETFSTEAFF.

The chain carries TRBV5-1 and TRBJ2-1, with 7 bases matching TRBD1. This CDR3 spans 15 amino acids. The germline CDR1 and CDR2 sequences are SGHRS and YFSETQ. V dropped 4 bases and J dropped 4; count of bases not matched to a gene: 8. CDR3 nucleotide sequence: TGCGCCAGCAGCAAGGGGACAGCTGGTTACAATGAGCAGTTCTTC. Amino acid sequence: CASSKGTAGYNEQFF.